This T cell receptor (beta chain) appears in the sequencing data of a study of CD4 T cells in relation to SARS-CoV-2 and coronaviruses. Produced via immunoSEQ multiplex PCR; TCRdb's table is partial and in-frame only. The data contain about 37,000 clones, approximately 85% of them seen just once; the ten biggest clones take up over 3%. The CDR3 consists of 16 residues. CDR1 is SGHRS and CDR2 is YFSETQ in the germline V gene. V lost 4 bases, J lost 2 bases, and 17 bases lay in between. Sequencing was carried out using memory CD4+ T cells from PBMCs. The clonotype originates from an adult with COVID-19. The chain uses TRBV5-1 and TRBJ2-3; the D gene is possibly TRBD1 (6 bases). The CDR3, as DNA: TGCGCCAGCAGCCCGCCGCGACAGGCCGACACAGATACGCAGTATTTT. Its translation: CASSPPRQADTDTQYF.